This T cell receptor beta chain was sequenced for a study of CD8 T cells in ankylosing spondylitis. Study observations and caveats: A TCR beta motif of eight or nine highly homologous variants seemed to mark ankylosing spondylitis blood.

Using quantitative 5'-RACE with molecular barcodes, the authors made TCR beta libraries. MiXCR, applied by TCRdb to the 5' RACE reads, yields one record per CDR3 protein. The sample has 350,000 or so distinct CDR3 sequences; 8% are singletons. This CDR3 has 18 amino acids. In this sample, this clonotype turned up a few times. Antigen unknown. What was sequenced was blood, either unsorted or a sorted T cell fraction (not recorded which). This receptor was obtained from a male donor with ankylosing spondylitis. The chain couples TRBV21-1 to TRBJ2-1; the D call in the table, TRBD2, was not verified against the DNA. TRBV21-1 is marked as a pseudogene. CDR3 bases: TGTGCCAGCAGCAAAGAGAGGGGACTAGCGTTAACCTACAATGAGCAGTTCTTC. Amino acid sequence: CASSKERGLALTYNEQFF.